A selection of T cell receptor beta chains follows, all from one sample in a study of blood T cell repertoires in COVID-19. Assay used: immunoSEQ multiplex PCR; TCRdb lists only in-frame clones, some missing. The table lists about 210,000 clones, roughly 78% of them singletons, with over 9.5% in the top ten. Sequenced material: peripheral blood. The source is a woman aged 40-49 years with acute or convalescent COVID-19. Each CDR3 is given with its conserved first and last residue. Each record gives: clone size, D gene, J gene, CDR3 length, V gene, CDR3 DNA, CDR3 protein. A D gene is named only where the DNA matches it firmly. A row's size may be missing; if present it is once, few, many or a size class.

>NA|NA|TRBJ1-4|20|TRBV3-1/TRBV3-2
TGTGCCAGCACCTTCTACCGGAGGGTGAGCGGTCATAAAGAGGATGAAAAACTGTTTTTT
CASTFYRRVSGHKEDEKLFF
>few|TRBD1|TRBJ1-5|20|TRBV19
TGTGCCAGTAGTATAGATAATACTGGGAGGACAGGGGGGTTGAATCAGCCCCAGCATTTT
CASSIDNTGRTGGLNQPQHF
>NA|TRBD1|TRBJ1-6|16|TRBV9
TGTGCCAGCAGCCCCCCAGGGGACAGGAATAATTCACCCCTCCACTTT
CASSPPGDRNNSPLHF
>NA|NA|TRBJ2-7|12|TRBV7-9
TGTGCCAGCAGCTTAAGAGGTTACGAGCAGTACTTC
CASSLRGYEQYF
>NA|NA|TRBJ2-1|13|TRBV9
TGTGCCAGCAGCCCCACAGGTTACAATGAGCAGTTCTTC
CASSPTGYNEQFF
>NA|NA|TRBJ1-6|14|TRBV5-8
TGTGCCAGCAGCAGGAGGGTCAATAATTCACCCCTCCACTTT
CASSRRVNNSPLHF
>NA|NA|TRBJ2-1|17|TRBV11-2
TGTGCCAGCAGCCCCCCTGGGGCGGGGTCGCGGTACAATGAGCAGTTCTTC
CASSPPGAGSRYNEQFF
>few|TRBD1|TRBJ2-7|14|TRBV7-2
TGTGCCAGCCGCGGGACAGGGGGCGGGTACGAGCAGTACTTC
CASRGTGGGYEQYF
>NA|TRBD1|TRBJ2-3|14|TRBV6-4
TGTGCCAGCAGTGGGGGACAGGTCACAGATACGCAGTATTTT
CASSGGQVTDTQYF
>NA|NA|TRBJ1-4|15|TRBV14
TGTGCCAGCAGCCAACGTACCGGGACTAATGAAAAACTGTTTTTT
CASSQRTGTNEKLFF
>many|NA|TRBJ1-6|14|TRBV2
TGTGCCAGCAAGATAGGGGCGCCGAATTCACCCCTCCACTTT
CASKIGAPNSPLHF
>NA|NA|TRBJ1-5|13|TRBV18
TGTGCCAGCTCTGTCGAGGGAGATCAGCCCCAGCATTTT
CASSVEGDQPQHF
>NA|TRBD1|TRBJ1-1|13|TRBV28
TGTGCCAGCAGGGGACAGGGATCCACTGAAGCTTTCTTT
CASRGQGSTEAFF
>NA|TRBD2|TRBJ2-1|20|TRBV27
TGTGCCAGCAGCACCATACAGGGGGGAATAGCGGGAGGGAGGTACAATGAGCAGTTCTTC
CASSTIQGGIAGGRYNEQFF
>NA|NA|TRBJ1-6|14|TRBV19
TGTGCCAGTTGTAACACGGGCTATAATTCACCCCTCCACTTT
CASCNTGYNSPLHF
>NA|NA|TRBJ1-1|13|TRBV24-1
TGTGCCACCAGTGGGTCAGGGGTCACTGAAGCTTTCTTT
CATSGSGVTEAFF
>NA|TRBD2|TRBJ2-1|15|TRBV6-5
TGTGCCAGCAGTTTACTAGCGGGAGGGACCGATAAGCAGTTCTTC
CASSLLAGGTDKQFF
>NA|NA|TRBJ2-1|18|TRBV9
TGTGCCAGCAGCGTAGTGGCCCCGAGGCTACACTCCTACAATGAGCAGTTCTTC
CASSVVAPRLHSYNEQFF
>few|NA|TRBJ1-1|14|TRBV5-1
TGCGCCAGCAGCTTACAGGGTTGGTACACTGAAGCTTTCTTT
CASSLQGWYTEAFF
>NA|NA|TRBJ2-7|12|TRBV29-1
TGCAGCGTTTACATTCCCTCCTACGAGCAGTACTTC
CSVYIPSYEQYF
>NA|NA|TRBJ2-7|13|TRBV5-4
TGTGCCAGCAGCATGGACAGAGGAGGAGAGCAGTACTTC
CASSMDRGGEQYF
>once|NA|TRBJ2-7|14|TRBV4-2
TGTGCCAGCAGCGGGCTAGCGCCTAACTACGAGCAGTACTTC
CASSGLAPNYEQYF
>NA|NA|TRBJ2-1|11|TRBV5-1
TGCGCCAGCAGCTTCGGGGGTGAGCAGTTCTTC
CASSFGGEQFF
>NA|TRBD1|TRBJ1-2|17|TRBV27
TGTGCCAGCAGCCCCAACATGAAGGGGGCGCCGGACTATGGCTACACCTTC
CASSPNMKGAPDYGYTF
>NA|NA|TRBJ2-1|11|TRBV20-1
TGCAGCGCACGCCGGTACAATGAGCAGTTCTTC
CSARRYNEQFF
>NA|TRBD2|TRBJ2-7|15|TRBV20-1
TGCAGTGCTCGTGGGGAAAAACTACGGGAGGACGAGCAGTACTTC
CSARGEKLREDEQYF
>NA|TRBD1|TRBJ1-2|13|TRBV12-3/TRBV12-4
TGTGCCAGCAGTCGGGACAGTCACTATGGCTACACCTTC
CASSRDSHYGYTF
>few|NA|TRBJ2-1|14|TRBV28
TGTGCCAGCAGTTTAGGCGGGCCCAGGAATGAGCAGTTCTTC
CASSLGGPRNEQFF
>NA|TRBD1|TRBJ1-2|14|TRBV5-1
TGCGCCAGCAGCGCGGGACAGGCGAACTATGGCTACACCTTC
CASSAGQANYGYTF
>NA|TRBD1|TRBJ2-2|17|TRBV7-9
TGTGCCAGCAGCATACCTGACAGGGGACAACTCACCGGGGAGCTGTTTTTT
CASSIPDRGQLTGELFF
>NA|NA|TRBJ2-5|11|TRBV20-1
TGCAGTGCTAGATCGGGGGAGACCCAGTACTTC
CSARSGETQYF
>NA|NA|TRBJ2-1|12|TRBV6-4
TGTGCCAGGGGACAGACTAGCAATGAGCAGTTCTTC
CARGQTSNEQFF
>NA|NA|TRBJ1-2|15|TRBV27
NA
CASSSSTGKGYGYTF
>NA|TRBD1|TRBJ1-6|14|TRBV6-4
TGTGCCAGCAGCCTGGACAGGGTTGGCTCACCCCTCCACTTT
CASSLDRVGSPLHF
>NA|TRBD1|TRBJ1-4|14|TRBV29-1
TGCAGCGTCGCTGCAGGGGGCGAGGGCGAAAAACTGTTTTTT
CSVAAGGEGEKLFF
>NA|NA|TRBJ1-1|16|TRBV7-8
TGTGCCAGCAGTCAACCGGGGGGACCGATGAACACTGAAGCTTTCTTT
CASSQPGGPMNTEAFF
>NA|NA|TRBJ2-2|13|TRBV7-2
TGTGCCAGCAGCTTCGTTACTACCGGGGAGCTGTTTTTT
CASSFVTTGELFF
>NA|NA|TRBJ2-7|13|TRBV5-1
TGCGCCAGCAGTTCAGGGAATAGGTACGAGCAGTACTTC
CASSSGNRYEQYF
>NA|NA|TRBJ2-2|12|TRBV29-1
TGCAGCGTGGACAAAAACACCGGGGAGCTGTTTTTT
CSVDKNTGELFF
>NA|NA|TRBJ2-3|14|TRBV25-1
TGTGCCAGCAGTGAGTCTCAGAGCACAGATACGCAGTATTTT
CASSESQSTDTQYF
>NA|TRBD2|TRBJ2-2|16|TRBV18
TGTGCCAGCTCACCAAGGAGGGAGGGGCCCACCGGGGAGCTGTTTTTT
CASSPRREGPTGELFF
>NA|NA|TRBJ1-1|18|TRBV4-3
TGCGCCAGCAGCCTAACCGGAGGACCGGGGGGCATGAACACTGAAGCTTTCTTT
CASSLTGGPGGMNTEAFF
>NA|NA|TRBJ2-7|14|TRBV5-1
TGCGCCAGCAGCTTGGCGCGACTAACCTACGAGCAGTACTTC
CASSLARLTYEQYF
>NA|NA|TRBJ1-4|17|TRBV19
TGTGCCAGTAGTATGATGGGCGCGGGGGCGATCGGAGAAAAACTGTTTTTT
CASSMMGAGAIGEKLFF
>NA|TRBD1|TRBJ1-2|14|TRBV3-1/TRBV3-2
TGTGCCAGCAGCCCGAGGCAGGGGGTCTATGGCTACACCTTC
CASSPRQGVYGYTF
>NA|TRBD1|TRBJ1-5|14|TRBV5-1
TGCGCTAGCAGCAAGACAGGGGGGGATCAGCCCCAGCATTTT
CASSKTGGDQPQHF
>once|TRBD1|TRBJ1-2|14|TRBV3-1/TRBV3-2
TGTGCCAGCAGCCAATTCGACAGGGAGGAAGGCTACACCTTC
CASSQFDREEGYTF
>NA|TRBD1|TRBJ1-3|14|TRBV2
TGTGCCAGCAGGGGGACAGAGAATGGAAACACCATATATTTT
CASRGTENGNTIYF
>NA|NA|TRBJ2-2|15|TRBV5-8
TGTGCCAGCAGCTGGACAGCTCCCCACACCGGGGAGCTGTTTTTT
CASSWTAPHTGELFF
>NA|NA|TRBJ2-2|14|TRBV5-1
TGCGCCAGCAGCGAGGGGACTCGCACCGGGGAGCTGTTTTTT
CASSEGTRTGELFF